Below, 24 T cell receptor beta chains from the same sample are listed, as sequenced in a study of CD8 T cells in Susac syndrome. The RNA input was about 0.5 to 1 ug, and it was reverse transcribed with random hexamers. TCRdb reprocessed the immunoSEQ multiplex PCR reads with MiXCR, giving one entry per CDR3 protein. This sample has around 150,000 distinct CDR3 sequences; over 90% occur once, and the top ten carry about 0.18%. Sequenced input: CD8+ T cells from PBMCs. Receptors were obtained from a human donor with Susac syndrome.

The chain employs TRBV6-1 and TRBJ1-5, with TRBD1 matching 8 bases. Germline CDR1 MNHNS, CDR2 SASEGT. This CDR3 has 15 amino acids. V lost 2 bases to trimming and J lost 7 bases; unmatched junction nucleotides: 7. CDR3 DNA sequence: TGTGCCAGCAGTGAAATCGCAGGGGGCCTACAGCCCCAGCATTTT. Residues: CASSEIAGGLQPQHF.

The sample holds a few counts of this clonotype. The chain carries TRBV7-9 and TRBJ2-5; 7 positions agree with TRBD1. Germline CDR1 reads SEHNR; CDR2 reads FQNEAQ (reference sequence). With 5 bases clipped from V and 2 bases from J, the junction kept 2 bases outside the gene matches. This CDR3 region has 13 residues. CDR3 sequence (DNA): TGTGCCAGCAGCCCGGGACAGCAAGAGACCCAGTACTTC. It specifies CASSPGQQETQYF.

The chain combines TRBV2 with TRBJ2-1; no clear D. CDR3 length: 12 residues. The germline V and J ends were trimmed by 3 bases and 6 bases, with 6 bases remaining between them. Germline V gene sequence: CDR1 SNHLY, CDR2 FYNNEI. CDR3 protein: CASSDGINEQFF. DNA for the CDR3: TGTGCCAGCAGTGACGGAATCAATGAGCAGTTCTTC.

This clonotype was detected once. The chain joins TRBV19 to TRBJ2-1; 8 bases match TRBD2. Germline CDR1 reads LNHDA; CDR2 reads SQIVND (reference sequence). The CDR3 runs 13 residues. After removal of 6 bases from V and 7 bases from J, the junction contained 5 bases not matched to a gene. CDR3: CASRWGGGNEQFF. The DNA of the CDR3 is TGTGCCAGTAGGTGGGGCGGGGGGAATGAGCAGTTCTTC. The full variable domain, rest sourced from reference TRBV19 and TRBJ2-1, is DGGITQSPKYLFRKEGQNVTLSCEQNLNHDAMYWYRQDPGQGLRLIYYSQIVNDFQKGDIAEGYSVSREKKESFPLTVTSAQKNPTAFYLCASRWGGGNEQFFGPGTRLTVL.

The rearrangement uses TRBV27 and TRBJ2-1, with 11 positions matching TRBD2. Trimming took 8 bases from V and 2 from J; bases not matched to a gene: 11. The CDR3 is 17 amino acids. Per germline, CDR1 MNHEY and CDR2 SMNVEV (reference sequence). The CDR3 DNA sequence: TGTGCCAGCGTCCCGCTAGCGGGAGGTGTCACCTACAATGAGCAGTTCTTC. Encoded protein: CASVPLAGGVTYNEQFF.

This chain connects TRBV27 to TRBJ2-7, with no clear D. The germline gives CDR1 MNHEY, CDR2 SMNVEV (reference sequence). This CDR3 region has 16 residues. V was pared by 4 bases and J by 3 bases, with 19 bases between. The CDR3 loop reads CASSSMVGPEYYEQYF. CDR3 sequence (DNA): TGTGCCAGCAGTTCTATGGTTGGCCCCGAATACTACGAGCAGTACTTC.

The chain couples TRBV4-1 to TRBJ2-7; D perhaps matches TRBD1 (6 bases). Germline V gives CDR1 MGHRA, CDR2 YSYEKL. The CDR3 is made up of 14 amino acids. V was pared by 3 bases and J by 2 bases, with 11 bases between. The CDR3: CASSQIGQTYEQYF. The CDR3 coding sequence is TGCGCCAGCAGCCAGATCGGACAGACCTACGAGCAGTACTTC.

CDR3 coding DNA: TGCAGCGTTACGGATCAGAAAGCTAATGAAAAACTGTTTTTT. This encodes CSVTDQKANEKLFF. This chain links TRBV29-1 with TRBJ1-4; D is undetermined. Germline V gene data show CDR1 as SQVTM and CDR2 as ANQGSEA. V was cut by 5 bases and J by 3 bases, with 13 bases left in between. The length of the CDR3 is 14 residues.

The chain has TRBV5-1 and TRBJ1-2, with 7 bases fitting TRBD1. The length of the CDR3 is 15 residues. The germline gives CDR1 SGHRS, CDR2 YFSETQ. Trimming at V came to 1 base and at J to 8 bases, leaving 11 bases not matched to a gene. The CDR3 protein is CASSLNGGQARGYTF. The CDR3, as DNA: TGCGCCAGCAGCTTGAATGGAGGACAGGCAAGAGGCTACACCTTC.

This clonotype was recorded once. The chain is built from TRBV28 and TRBJ1-5, with 7 bases aligning to TRBD1. The CDR3 length is 15 residues. Trimming removed 7 bases from V and 2 bases from J; junction bases left unmatched: 8. Looked up from germline, CDR1 is MDHEN and CDR2 is SYDVKM. This CDR3 is CASTQAGQGNQPQHF. The CDR3 DNA is TGTGCCAGCACCCAGGCCGGACAGGGCAATCAGCCCCAGCATTTT.

This chain uses TRBV12-3 or TRBV12-4 with TRBJ2-3, with TRBD2 matching 11 bases. There are 13 residues in the CDR3. In nucleotides, the CDR3 is TGTGCAACTACTAGCGGGAGTGCAGATACGCAGTATTTT. It encodes CATTSGSADTQYF.

The V call is TRBV5-1, the J call TRBJ2-1; the D gene could be TRBD1 or TRBD2 (5 bases each). CDR1 is SGHRS, CDR2 YFSETQ, per germline. This CDR3 comprises 15 residues. With 3 bases removed from V and 2 bases from J, the gap between germline ends came to 12 bases. The CDR3: CASSSGTITYNEQFF. CDR3 bases: TGCGCCAGCAGCTCCGGGACCATCACCTACAATGAGCAGTTCTTC.

This chain connects TRBV12-3 or TRBV12-4 to TRBJ2-1; D is perhaps TRBD2 (6 bases). This CDR3 has 18 residues. V was shortened by 3 bases and J by 0 bases, with 18 bases between the two germline ends. The CDR3 loop reads CASSFSVDGLPSYNEQFF. The CDR3 nucleotides read TGTGCCAGCAGTTTCTCAGTCGACGGACTACCCTCCTACAATGAGCAGTTCTTC.

The CDR3 DNA reads TGTGCCAGCAGCAAGATATCCACAGATACGCAGTATTTT. It encodes CASSKISTDTQYF. J is TRBJ2-3 and V is TRBV3-1; D remains ambiguous. Looked up from germline, CDR1 is LGHDT and CDR2 is YNNKEL (reference sequence). V gave up 5 bases and J gave up 2 bases, with 8 bases separating them. The CDR3 totals 13 residues.

The rearrangement joins TRBV9 to TRBJ1-2; D is unresolved. This CDR3 contains 16 residues. Looked up from germline, CDR1 is SGDLS and CDR2 is YYNGEE. Trimming left V 0 bases short and J 3 bases short, with 15 bases between. The CDR3 region is CASSVETQRSYYGYTF. Written as DNA, the CDR3 is TGTGCCAGCAGCGTAGAGACTCAGCGTAGCTACTATGGCTACACCTTC.

V is TRBV7-8 and J is TRBJ2-1, with TRBD1 matching over 10 bases. The length of the CDR3 is 14 residues. Germline values: CDR1 SGHVS, CDR2 FQNEAQ. With V trimmed by 5 bases and J by 5 bases, 3 bases remained unmatched. The CDR3 sequence: CASSNGQGDNEQFF. The DNA of the CDR3 is TGTGCCAGCAGCAATGGACAGGGGGACAATGAGCAGTTCTTC.

The chain is built from TRBV12-3 or TRBV12-4 and TRBJ2-1; 7 positions agree with TRBD1. The CDR3 has 14 amino acids. V shed 5 bases and J 2 bases; nucleotides not matched to a gene: 3. The CDR3: CASSRTGTYNEQFF. CDR3 in DNA: TGTGCCAGCAGTAGGACAGGCACCTACAATGAGCAGTTCTTC.

Written as DNA, the CDR3 is TGTGCCAGCAGCACCCTCGGGAGCTACTATGGCTACACCTTC. Translating gives CASSTLGSYYGYTF. The chain joins TRBV7-9 to TRBJ1-2; D gene uncertain. The CDR3 runs to 14 residues. Trimming shortened V by 5 bases and J by 3 bases, and 13 bases separated the two germline ends. Germline V lookup: CDR1 SEHNR, CDR2 FQNEAQ (reference sequence).

This chain links TRBV20-1 with TRBJ1-2; weak D call: TRBD1 (5 bases). The germline V gene has CDR1 DFQATT and CDR2 SNEGSKA (reference sequence). CDR3 length: 16 residues. The V gene lost 3 bases and the J gene lost 3 bases, with 20 bases spanning the gap. CDR3 protein: CSARPLPVTDYYGYTF. The CDR3 DNA reads TGCAGTGCTAGGCCCCTCCCAGTGACAGACTACTATGGCTACACCTTC.

The chain couples TRBV5-1 to TRBJ1-4; D gene uncertain. Germline V gene lookup returns CDR1 SGHRS and CDR2 YFSETQ. This CDR3 has 13 residues. Trimming stripped 6 bases from V and 5 bases from J, with 11 bases between. CDR3 region: CASMDGSNEKLFF. CDR3 nucleotide sequence: TGCGCCAGCATGGACGGATCGAATGAAAAACTGTTTTTT.

V gene TRBV6-5 combines with J gene TRBJ2-7, with unresolved D. This CDR3 is built from 13 residues. CDR1 MNHEY and CDR2 SVGAGI come from the germline V gene. The V end lost 4 bases, the J end lost 2 bases, and 9 bases lay between the germline ends. The CDR3 DNA is TGTGCCAGCAGTTTTGGACCCACCTACGAGCAGTACTTC. Translating it yields CASSFGPTYEQYF.

The rearrangement joins TRBV5-6 to TRBJ2-1, with TRBD2 matching over 11 bases. The V gene's germline CDR1 is SGHDT and CDR2 YYEEEE. The CDR3 runs 16 residues. V was clipped by 3 bases and J by 2 bases; unmatched bases: 4. CDR3 bases: TGTGCCAGCAGCTGGGGGACTAGCGGCACCTACAATGAGCAGTTCTTC. Encoded protein: CASSWGTSGTYNEQFF. Complete variable domain (other parts from reference TRBV5-6 and TRBJ2-1): DAGVTQSPTHLIKTRGQQVTLRCSPKSGHDTVSWYQQALGQGPQFIFQYYEEEERQRGNFPDRFSGHQFPNYSSELNVNALLLGDSALYLCASSWGTSGTYNEQFFGPGTRLTVL.

This chain joins TRBV9 and TRBJ2-1; TRBD2 might be the D (5 bases). CDR3 length equals 14 residues. Trimming left V 4 bases short and J 8 bases short, with 16 bases between. Germline CDR1 SGDLS, CDR2 YYNGEE. DNA of the CDR3: TGTGCCAGCAGCCCTCCCAGGAAAGCGGATGAGCAGTTCTTC. Translated: CASSPPRKADEQFF.

The chain couples TRBV29-1 to TRBJ2-7, with 7 bases aligning to TRBD2. The CDR3 contains 12 residues. The V gene's germline CDR1 is SQVTM and CDR2 ANQGSEA. Unmatched junction bases numbered 4, after V lost 5 bases and J lost 3 bases. The DNA for the CDR3 is TGCAGCGTTCAAACTAGCGACTACGAGCAGTACTTC. Translating it yields CSVQTSDYEQYF.